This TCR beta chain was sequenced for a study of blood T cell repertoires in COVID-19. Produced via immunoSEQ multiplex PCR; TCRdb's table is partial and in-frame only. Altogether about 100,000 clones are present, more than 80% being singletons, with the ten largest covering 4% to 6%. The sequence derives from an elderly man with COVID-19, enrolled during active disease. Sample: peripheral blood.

The CDR3 bases are TGTGCCAGCAGGAGGGACAGGGGTAGGCATACGCAGTATTTT. As protein: CASRRDRGRHTQYF. This chain uses TRBV11-1 with TRBJ2-3; 10 bases are shared with TRBD1. Per germline, CDR1 SGHAT and CDR2 FQDESV (reference sequence). V lost 6 bases, J lost 7 bases, and 7 bases stayed unmatched. The CDR3 runs to 14 residues.